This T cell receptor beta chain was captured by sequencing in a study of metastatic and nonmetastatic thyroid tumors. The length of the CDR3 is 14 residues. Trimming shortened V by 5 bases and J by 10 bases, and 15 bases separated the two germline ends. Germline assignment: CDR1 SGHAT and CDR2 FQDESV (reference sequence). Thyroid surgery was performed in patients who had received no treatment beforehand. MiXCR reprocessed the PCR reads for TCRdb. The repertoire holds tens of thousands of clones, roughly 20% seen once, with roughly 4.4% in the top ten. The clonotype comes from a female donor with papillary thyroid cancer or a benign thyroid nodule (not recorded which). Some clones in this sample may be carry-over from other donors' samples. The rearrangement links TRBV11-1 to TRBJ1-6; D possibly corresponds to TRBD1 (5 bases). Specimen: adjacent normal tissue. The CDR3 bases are TGTGCCAGCAGCCCGAGGCAGGGAGGATCACCCCTCCACTTT. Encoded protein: CASSPRQGGSPLHF.